This T cell receptor beta chain was found in a study of blood T cells in healthy people across ages. Study-wide findings and caveats: Since the PBMCs were unsorted, naive and antigen-experienced cells could not be conclusively compared. In older individuals, TCR beta diversity per million T cells was lower, falling roughly linearly with age.

CDR3 length: 14 amino acids. In germline, CDR1 is SEHNR, CDR2 FQNEAQ (reference sequence). V was clipped by 4 bases and J by 4 bases, with 8 bases between them. With a J-beta primer mix and a sample-barcoded 5' primer, a second PCR ran about 7 to 12 cycles. Template switching added a 12-random-nucleotide identifier to every cDNA molecule. TCRdb re-called the 5' RACE reads through MiXCR, storing one row per CDR3 protein. The sample has about 970,000 distinct CDR3 sequences; roughly 51% are singletons. This clonotype was seen a handful of times. Its antigen is not known. Each donor's blood draw was around 10 milliliters of peripheral blood.

Material for sequencing was blood. The V call is TRBV7-9, the J call TRBJ2-6; D gene unclear. The origin of this receptor is a woman aged 60-75 years in good health. CDR3 loop: CASSSYRGANVLTF. CDR3 DNA: TGTGCCAGCAGCTCGTACCGAGGGGCCAACGTCCTGACTTTC.